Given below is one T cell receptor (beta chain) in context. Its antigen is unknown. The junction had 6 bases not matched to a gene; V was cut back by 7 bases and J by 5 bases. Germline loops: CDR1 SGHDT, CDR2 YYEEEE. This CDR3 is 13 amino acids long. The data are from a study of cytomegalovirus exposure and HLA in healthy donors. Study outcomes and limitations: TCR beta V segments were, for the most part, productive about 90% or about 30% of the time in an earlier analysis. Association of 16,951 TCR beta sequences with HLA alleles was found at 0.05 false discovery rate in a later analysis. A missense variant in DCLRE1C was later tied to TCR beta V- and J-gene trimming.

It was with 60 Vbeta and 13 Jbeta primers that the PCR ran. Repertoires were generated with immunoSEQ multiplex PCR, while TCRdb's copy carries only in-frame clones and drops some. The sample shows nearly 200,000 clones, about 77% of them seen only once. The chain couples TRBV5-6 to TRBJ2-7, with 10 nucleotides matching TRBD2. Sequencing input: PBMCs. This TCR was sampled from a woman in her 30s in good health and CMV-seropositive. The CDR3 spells CASSPGLANEQYF. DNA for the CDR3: TGTGCCAGCTCCCCGGGACTAGCGAACGAGCAGTACTTC.